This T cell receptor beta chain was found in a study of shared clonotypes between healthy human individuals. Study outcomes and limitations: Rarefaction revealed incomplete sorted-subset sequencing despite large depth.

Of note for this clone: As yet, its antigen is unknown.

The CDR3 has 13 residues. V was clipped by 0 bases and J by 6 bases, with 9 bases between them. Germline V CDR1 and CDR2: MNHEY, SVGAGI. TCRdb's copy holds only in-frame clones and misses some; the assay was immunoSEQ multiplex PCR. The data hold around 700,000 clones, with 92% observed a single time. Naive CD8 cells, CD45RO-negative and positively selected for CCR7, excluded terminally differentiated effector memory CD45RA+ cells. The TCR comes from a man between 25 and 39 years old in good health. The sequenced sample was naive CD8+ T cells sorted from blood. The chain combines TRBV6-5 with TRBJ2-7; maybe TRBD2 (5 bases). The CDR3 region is CASSYSNEGEQYF. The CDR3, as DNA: TGTGCCAGCAGTTACTCGAACGAGGGCGAGCAGTACTTC.